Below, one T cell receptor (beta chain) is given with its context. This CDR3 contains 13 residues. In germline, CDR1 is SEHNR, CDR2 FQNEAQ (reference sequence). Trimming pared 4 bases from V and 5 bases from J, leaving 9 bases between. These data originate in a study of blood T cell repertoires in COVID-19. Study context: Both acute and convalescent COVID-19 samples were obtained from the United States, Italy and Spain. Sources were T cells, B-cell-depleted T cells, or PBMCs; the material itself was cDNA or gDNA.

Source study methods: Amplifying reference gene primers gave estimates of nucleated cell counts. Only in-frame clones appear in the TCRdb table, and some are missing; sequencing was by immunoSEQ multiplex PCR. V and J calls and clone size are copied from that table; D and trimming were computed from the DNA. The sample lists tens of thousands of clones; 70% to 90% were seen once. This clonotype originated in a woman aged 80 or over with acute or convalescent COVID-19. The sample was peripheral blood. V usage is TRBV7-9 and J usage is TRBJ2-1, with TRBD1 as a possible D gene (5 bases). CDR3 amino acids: CASSSDSHNEQFF. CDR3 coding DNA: TGTGCCAGCAGCTCAGACAGCCACAATGAGCAGTTCTTC. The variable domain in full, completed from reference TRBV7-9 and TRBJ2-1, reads DTGVSQNPRHKITKRGQNVTFRCDPISEHNRLYWYRQTLGQGPEFLTYFQNEAQLEKSRLLSDRFSAERPKGSFSTLEIQRTEQGDSAMYLCASSSDSHNEQFFGPGTRLTVL.